This TCR beta chain was sequenced during a study of blood T cell repertoires in COVID-19. About the study: The samples span acute and convalescent COVID-19 from the United States, Italy and Spain. The cDNA or gDNA used as material had been derived from T cells, B-cell-depleted T cells, or PBMCs.

Authors' analysis steps: Researchers report that nucleated cell counts were estimated from reference gene primer amplification. The method was immunoSEQ multiplex PCR; TCRdb's version includes in-frame clones alone and lacks a portion of them. Clone size and V and J calls were adopted from that table, with D and trimming inferred from the DNA. In the table there are about 270,000 clones, 70% to 90% of which are singletons. The Seattle patients joined while their infection was active and were tracked longitudinally afterward. V was clipped by 6 bases and J by 0 bases; unmatched bases: 5. The germline CDR1 and CDR2 sequences are MNHEY and SVGAGI. The CDR3 loop spans 14 amino acids.

The chain joins TRBV6-5 to TRBJ2-7; 7 bases are a match to TRBD1. The sample consisted of peripheral blood. The receptor was isolated from a woman between 25 and 40 years old with COVID-19, enrolled during active disease. The DNA of the CDR3 is TGTGCCAGCAGGACAGGGCAAAGCTCCTACGAGCAGTACTTC. It translates to CASRTGQSSYEQYF.